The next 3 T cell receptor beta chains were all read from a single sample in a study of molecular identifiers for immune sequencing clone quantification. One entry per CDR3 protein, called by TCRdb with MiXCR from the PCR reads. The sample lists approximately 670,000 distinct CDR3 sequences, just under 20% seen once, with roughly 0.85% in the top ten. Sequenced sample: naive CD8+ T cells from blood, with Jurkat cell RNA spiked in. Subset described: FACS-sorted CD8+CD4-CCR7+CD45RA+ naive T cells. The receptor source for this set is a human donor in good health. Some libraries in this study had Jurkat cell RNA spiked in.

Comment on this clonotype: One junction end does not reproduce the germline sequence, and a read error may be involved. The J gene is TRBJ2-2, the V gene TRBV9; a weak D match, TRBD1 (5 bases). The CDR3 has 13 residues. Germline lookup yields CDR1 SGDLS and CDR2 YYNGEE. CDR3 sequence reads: CASSAPDTRELFF. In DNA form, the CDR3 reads TGTGCCAGCAGCGCCCCGGACACCAGGGAGCTGTTTTTT.

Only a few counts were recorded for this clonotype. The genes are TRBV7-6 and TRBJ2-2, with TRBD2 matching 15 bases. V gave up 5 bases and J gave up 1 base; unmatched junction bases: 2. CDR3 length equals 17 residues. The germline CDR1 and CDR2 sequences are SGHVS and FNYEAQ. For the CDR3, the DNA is TGTGCCAGCAGCCCGGGACTAGCGGGGGGGAACACCGGGGAGCTGTTTTTT. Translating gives CASSPGLAGGNTGELFF. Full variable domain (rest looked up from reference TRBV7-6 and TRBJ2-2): GAGVSQSPRYKVTKRGQDVALRCDPISGHVSLYWYRQALGQGPEFLTYFNYEAQQDKSGLPNDRFSAERPEGSISTLTIQRTEQRDSAMYRCASSPGLAGGNTGELFFGEGSRLTVL.

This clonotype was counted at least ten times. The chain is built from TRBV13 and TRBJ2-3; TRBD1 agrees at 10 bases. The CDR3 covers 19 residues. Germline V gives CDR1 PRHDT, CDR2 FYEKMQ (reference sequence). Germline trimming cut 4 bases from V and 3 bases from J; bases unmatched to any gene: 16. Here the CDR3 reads CASSSPVPDRGSGTDTQYF. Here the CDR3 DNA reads TGTGCCAGCAGCTCGCCAGTGCCGGACAGGGGGAGTGGGACAGATACGCAGTATTTT. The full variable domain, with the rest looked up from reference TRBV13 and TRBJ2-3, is AAGVIQSPRHLIKEKRETATLKCYPIPRHDTVYWYQQGPGQDPQFLISFYEKMQSDKGSIPDRFSAQQFSDYHSELNMSSLELGDSALYFCASSSPVPDRGSGTDTQYFGPGTRLTVL.